This T cell receptor beta chain was captured in a study of T cell responses to AZD1222 COVID-19 vaccine. The study's findings and limits: Clonal diversity was possibly underestimated; the donors were predominantly white British and more often female. Nearly half of spike-specific TCRs reportedly target variant regions that are unmutated in the B.1.351 and B.1.1.7 variants. Repertoire sampling was restricted to post-peak T cell response timepoints.

Generated by immunoSEQ multiplex PCR, the TCRdb table keeps only in-frame clones and is missing some. The sample yields over 150,000 clones, around nine tenths seen once. This clone occurred a few times. Its antigen is undetermined. In germline, CDR1 is SGHAT, CDR2 FQNNGV. V was clipped by 4 bases and J by 8 bases, with 8 bases between them. CDR3 length: 11 residues. The clonotype comes from an adult in good health. Sequences were derived from peripheral blood, sampled on day 0 of AZD1222 vaccination. The chain combines TRBV11-2 with TRBJ1-2; D unclear. The CDR3 here is CASSSGSGYTF. In DNA, the CDR3 is TGTGCCAGCAGCTCGGGGTCCGGCTACACCTTC.